The 15 T cell receptor beta chains in this list originate from one sample, sequenced in a study of CXCR3-negative and CXCR3-positive naive CD8 T cells. Points from the study as a whole: TRB CDR3s of CXCR3-positive naive cells were more hydrophobic than those of CXCR3-negative naive cells.

No antigen is known for these receptors. The TRB cDNA libraries were prepared by 5' RACE with UMI labels. No DNA is given; TCRdb re-called the 5' RACE reads and lists each CDR3 protein once. The sample spans 75,000 to 100,000 distinct CDR3 sequences; the ten largest clones claim about 1%. The material sequenced was naive CXCR3+ CD8+ T cells from blood. Subset given: CD45RO-CCR7+CD27+CD95- naive CD8+ T cells expressing CXCR3 (TNR3+). All receptors come from a human donor in good health. Some clones in this sample may be carry-over from other donors' samples.

V and J are TRBV19 and TRBJ2-7. Germline V gives CDR1 LNHDA, CDR2 SQIVND (reference sequence). The CDR3 is 14 residues long. CDR3 protein: CASSIDLISYEQYF. Full variable domain (outside the CDR3, taken from reference TRBV19 and TRBJ2-7): DGGITQSPKYLFRKEGQNVTLSCEQNLNHDAMYWYRQDPGQGLRLIYYSQIVNDFQKGDIAEGYSVSREKKESFPLTVTSAQKNPTAFYLCASSIDLISYEQYFGPGTRLTVT.

The chain carries TRBV6-2 or TRBV6-3 and TRBJ2-5; TCRdb's D call, TRBD1, is unchecked because there is no DNA. In germline, CDR1 is MNHEY, CDR2 SVGEGT. The CDR3 covers 14 residues. CDR3 in amino acids: CASSWDSKIETQYF.

The rearrangement joins TRBV3-1 to TRBJ2-7; TCRdb picks TRBD1, but there is no DNA to check that call. Germline assignment: CDR1 LGHDT and CDR2 YNNKEL (reference sequence). The CDR3 has 18 residues. The chain's CDR3 is CASSQGGLRTGLSYEQYF.

The rearrangement links TRBV15 to TRBJ1-4; with no DNA, the TCRdb D assignment of TRBD1 cannot be verified. The CDR3 consists of 18 residues. Germline CDR1 and CDR2: LNHNV and YYDKDF (reference sequence). This CDR3 is CATSRGYGTGATNEKLFF.

This chain connects TRBV12-5 to TRBJ2-1; lacking DNA, the TRBD2 call made by TCRdb goes unchecked. The germline gives CDR1 LGHNT, CDR2 FRNRAP. The CDR3 runs to 15 residues. CDR3 loop: CASGLVSEVRVGEFF.

The V gene is TRBV27, the J gene TRBJ2-1; checking the TCRdb D call of TRBD2 is not possible without DNA. Germline-derived CDR1 and CDR2 are MNHEY and SMNVEV (reference sequence). The CDR3 loop spans 14 amino acids. The CDR3 loop is CASIEAGVGNEQFF.

The rearrangement joins TRBV7-2 to TRBJ2-1; TCRdb indicates TRBD2, and absent DNA this call remains unverified. Germline V CDR1 and CDR2: SGHTA, FQGNSA. This CDR3 has 19 amino acids. The chain's CDR3 is CASSLVALAGVSSYNEQFF.

The rearrangement links TRBV20-1 to TRBJ2-3; no DNA is available, so the TRBD2 call from TCRdb remains unchecked. Germline V gene sequence: CDR1 DFQATT, CDR2 SNEGSKA (reference sequence). The CDR3 is 14 amino acids. Here the CDR3 reads CSASLAGGTDTQYF.

CDR3 sequence reads: CSVRTGKTDTQYF. This rearrangement joins TRBV29-1 to TRBJ2-3; as DNA is missing, the TRBD1 call by TCRdb cannot be tested. The CDR3 length is 13 residues. Germline V CDR1 and CDR2: SQVTM, ANQGSEA.

V usage is TRBV12-3 or TRBV12-4 and J usage is TRBJ2-7; with no DNA, the TCRdb D assignment of TRBD1 cannot be verified. The CDR3 covers 16 residues. The CDR3: CASSLGAGRSFGEQYF.

The chain carries TRBV7-9 and TRBJ2-7; TCRdb lists TRBD1, though no DNA is available to test this call. The V gene's germline CDR1 is SEHNR and CDR2 FQNEAQ (reference sequence). The CDR3 loop spans 15 amino acids. This CDR3 is CASSYFRDRTYEQYF.

CDR3: CDSSFRLGVNTEAFF. J is TRBJ1-1 and V is TRBV27; TCRdb lists TRBD1, though no DNA is available to test this call. The germline V gene has CDR1 MNHEY and CDR2 SMNVEV (reference sequence). The CDR3 runs 15 residues.

This sequence joins TRBV29-1 and TRBJ2-3. CDR3 length: 15 residues. Germline CDR1 is SQVTM and CDR2 is ANQGSEA. This CDR3 reads CSVEVILQSTDTQYF.

The rearrangement links TRBV27 to TRBJ2-5; the TRBD1 assignment by TCRdb is unverifiable without DNA. The germline CDR1 and CDR2 sequences are MNHEY and SMNVEV (reference sequence). The CDR3 sequence is 15 residues long. This chain's CDR3 is CASSITGLSGETQYF.

This sequence joins TRBV29-1 and TRBJ2-1. The CDR3 has 12 residues. In germline, CDR1 is SQVTM, CDR2 ANQGSEA. CDR3: CSVHDKYNEQFF.